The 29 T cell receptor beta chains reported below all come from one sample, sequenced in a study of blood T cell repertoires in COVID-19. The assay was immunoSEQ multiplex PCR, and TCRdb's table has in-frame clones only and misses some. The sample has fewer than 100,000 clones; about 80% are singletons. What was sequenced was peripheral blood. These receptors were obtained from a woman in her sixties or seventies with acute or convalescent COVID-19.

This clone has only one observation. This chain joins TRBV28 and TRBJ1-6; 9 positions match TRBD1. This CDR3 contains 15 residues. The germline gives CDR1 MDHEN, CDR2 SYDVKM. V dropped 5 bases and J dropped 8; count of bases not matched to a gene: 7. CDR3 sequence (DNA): TGTGCCAGCAGTGGCCGGGACAGGGAGGATTCACCCCTCCACTTT. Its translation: CASSGRDREDSPLHF.

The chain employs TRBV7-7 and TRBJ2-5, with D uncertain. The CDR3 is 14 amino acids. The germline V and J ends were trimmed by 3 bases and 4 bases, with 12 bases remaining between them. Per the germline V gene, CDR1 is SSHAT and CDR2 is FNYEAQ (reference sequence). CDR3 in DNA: TGTGCCAGCAGCTTTTCTTCTGCGGCAGAGACCCAGTACTTC. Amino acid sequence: CASSFSSAAETQYF.

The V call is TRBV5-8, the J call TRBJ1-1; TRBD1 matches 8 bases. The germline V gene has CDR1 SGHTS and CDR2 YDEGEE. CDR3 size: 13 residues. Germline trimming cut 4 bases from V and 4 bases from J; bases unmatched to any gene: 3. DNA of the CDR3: TGTGCCAGCAGCCCGGACAGGGCCACTGAAGCTTTCTTT. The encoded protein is CASSPDRATEAFF.

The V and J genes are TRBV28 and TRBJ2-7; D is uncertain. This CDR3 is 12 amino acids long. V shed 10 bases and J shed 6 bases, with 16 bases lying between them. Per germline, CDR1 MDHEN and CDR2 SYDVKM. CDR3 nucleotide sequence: TGTGCCACCAAGGCTAGAATAGGCGAGCAGTACTTC. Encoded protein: CATKARIGEQYF.

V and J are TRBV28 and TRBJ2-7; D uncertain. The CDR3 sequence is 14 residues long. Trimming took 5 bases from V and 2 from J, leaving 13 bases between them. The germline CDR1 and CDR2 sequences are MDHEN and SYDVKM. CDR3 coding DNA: TGTGCCAGCAGTCCCCCGGGTCGCCCCTACGAGCAGTACTTC. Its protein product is CASSPPGRPYEQYF. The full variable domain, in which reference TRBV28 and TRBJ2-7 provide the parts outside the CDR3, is DVKVTQSSRYLVKRTGEKVFLECVQDMDHENMFWYRQDPGLGLRLIYFSYDVKMKEKGDIPEGYSVSREKKERFSLILESASTNQTSMYLCASSPPGRPYEQYFGPGTRLTVT.

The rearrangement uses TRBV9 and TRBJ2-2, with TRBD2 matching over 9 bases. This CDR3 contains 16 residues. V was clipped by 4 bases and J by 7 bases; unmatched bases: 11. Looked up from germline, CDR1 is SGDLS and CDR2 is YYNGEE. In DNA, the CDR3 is TGTGCCAGCAGCAGGGCAGTAGCGGGAGCGGACGGGGAGCTGTTTTTT. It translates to CASSRAVAGADGELFF.

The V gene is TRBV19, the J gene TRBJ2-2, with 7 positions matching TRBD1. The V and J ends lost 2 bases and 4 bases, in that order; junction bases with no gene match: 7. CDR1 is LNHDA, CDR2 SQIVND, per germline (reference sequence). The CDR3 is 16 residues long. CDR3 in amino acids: CASSIITGVVTGELFF. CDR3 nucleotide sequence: TGTGCCAGTAGTATAATTACAGGGGTGGTCACCGGGGAGCTGTTTTTT.

The CDR3, as DNA: TGTGCCACCAGCAGAGGACGACTTATGATAACCGGGGAGCTGTTTTTT. Protein: CATSRGRLMITGELFF. The V call is TRBV15, the J call TRBJ2-2; D is unresolved. The germline V and J ends were trimmed by 1 base and 5 bases, with 14 bases remaining between them. Germline CDR1 reads LNHNV; CDR2 reads YYDKDF (reference sequence). The CDR3 is 16 amino acids.

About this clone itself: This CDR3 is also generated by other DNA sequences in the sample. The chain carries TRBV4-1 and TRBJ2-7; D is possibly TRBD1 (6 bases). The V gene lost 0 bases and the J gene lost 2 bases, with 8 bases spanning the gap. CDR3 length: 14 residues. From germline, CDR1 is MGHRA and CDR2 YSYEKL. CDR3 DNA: TGCGCCAGCAGCCAAGATGGGGGCCCCTACGAGCAGTACTTC. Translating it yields CASSQDGGPYEQYF.

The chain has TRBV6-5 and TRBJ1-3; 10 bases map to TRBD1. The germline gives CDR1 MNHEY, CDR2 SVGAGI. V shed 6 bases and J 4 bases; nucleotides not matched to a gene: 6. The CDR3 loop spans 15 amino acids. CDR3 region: CASRPGQGFGNTIYF. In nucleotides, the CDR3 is TGTGCCAGCAGACCGGGACAGGGGTTCGGAAACACCATATATTTT.

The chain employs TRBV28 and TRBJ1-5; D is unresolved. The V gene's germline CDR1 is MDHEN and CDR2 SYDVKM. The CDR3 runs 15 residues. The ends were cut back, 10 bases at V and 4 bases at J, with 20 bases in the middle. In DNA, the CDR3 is TGTGCCACCCGGATTGGGCGGACTCGAAATCAGCCCCAGCATTTT. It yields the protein CATRIGRTRNQPQHF.

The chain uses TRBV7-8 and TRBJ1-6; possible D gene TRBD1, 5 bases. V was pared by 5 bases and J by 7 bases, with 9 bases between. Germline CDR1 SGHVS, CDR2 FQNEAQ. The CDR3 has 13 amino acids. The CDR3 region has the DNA TGTGCCAGCAGCCAGAGACAGAATTCACCCCTCCACTTT. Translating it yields CASSQRQNSPLHF.

CDR3 residues: CASSQDPLAGGLGTDTQYF. In DNA form, the CDR3 reads TGTGCCAGCAGCCAAGATCCTCTAGCGGGGGGGCTTGGTACAGATACGCAGTATTTT. The gene calls are TRBV4-2 and TRBJ2-3, with 12 bases that match TRBD2. With V trimmed by 0 bases and J by 3 bases, 10 bases remained unmatched. There are 19 residues in the CDR3. Germline V gene lookup returns CDR1 LGHNA and CDR2 YNFKEQ.

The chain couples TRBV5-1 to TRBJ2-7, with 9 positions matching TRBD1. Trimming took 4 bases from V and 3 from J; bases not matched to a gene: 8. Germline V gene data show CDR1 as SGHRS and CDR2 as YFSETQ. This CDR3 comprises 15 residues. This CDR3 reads CASSQDGTGIYEQYF. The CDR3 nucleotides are TGCGCCAGCAGCCAAGACGGGACAGGGATCTACGAGCAGTACTTC.

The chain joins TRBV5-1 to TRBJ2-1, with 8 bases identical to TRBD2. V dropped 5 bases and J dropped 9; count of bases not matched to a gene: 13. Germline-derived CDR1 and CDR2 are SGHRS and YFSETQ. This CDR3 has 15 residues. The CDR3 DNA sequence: TGCGCCAGCAGTTACGAAGGACTAGCTCTCGGTGAGCAGTTCTTC. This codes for CASSYEGLALGEQFF.

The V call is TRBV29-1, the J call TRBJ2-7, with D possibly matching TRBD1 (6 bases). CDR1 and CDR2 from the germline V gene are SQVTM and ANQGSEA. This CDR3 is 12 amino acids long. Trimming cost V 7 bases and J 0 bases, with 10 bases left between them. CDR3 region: CSATGISYEQYF. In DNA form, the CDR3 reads TGCAGCGCAACAGGGATCTCCTACGAGCAGTACTTC.

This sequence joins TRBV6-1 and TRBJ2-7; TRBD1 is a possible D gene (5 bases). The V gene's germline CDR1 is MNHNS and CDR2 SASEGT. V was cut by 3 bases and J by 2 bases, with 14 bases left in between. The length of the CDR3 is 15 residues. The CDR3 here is CASSESGYPTYEQYF. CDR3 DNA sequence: TGTGCCAGCAGTGAGTCAGGGTACCCCACCTACGAGCAGTACTTC.

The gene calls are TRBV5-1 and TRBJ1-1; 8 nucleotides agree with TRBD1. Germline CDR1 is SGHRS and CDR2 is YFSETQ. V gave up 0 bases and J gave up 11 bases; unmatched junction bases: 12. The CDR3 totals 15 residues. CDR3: CASSLEVGQAHRAFF. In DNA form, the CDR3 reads TGCGCCAGCAGCTTGGAAGTGGGACAGGCCCACAGGGCTTTCTTT.

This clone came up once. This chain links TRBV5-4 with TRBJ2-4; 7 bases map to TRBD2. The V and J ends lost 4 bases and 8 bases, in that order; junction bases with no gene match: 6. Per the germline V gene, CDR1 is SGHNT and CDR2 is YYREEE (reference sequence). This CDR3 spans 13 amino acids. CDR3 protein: CASSQRGGDIQYF. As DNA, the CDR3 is TGTGCCAGCAGCCAGCGGGGTGGTGACATTCAGTACTTC.

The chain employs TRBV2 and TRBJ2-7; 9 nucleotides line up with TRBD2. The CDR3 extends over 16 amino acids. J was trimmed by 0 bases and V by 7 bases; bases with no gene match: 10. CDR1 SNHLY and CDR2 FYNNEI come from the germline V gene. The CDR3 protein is CASTRRGLATSYEQYF. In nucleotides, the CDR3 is TGTGCCAGCACCCGAAGGGGACTAGCTACCTCCTACGAGCAGTACTTC.

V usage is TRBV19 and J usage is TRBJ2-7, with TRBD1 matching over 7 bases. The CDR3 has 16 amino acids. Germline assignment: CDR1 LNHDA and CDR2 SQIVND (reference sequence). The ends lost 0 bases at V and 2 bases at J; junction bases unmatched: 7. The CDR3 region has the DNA TGTGCCAGTAGTATAGATCTATCTGGGACAGCCTACGAGCAGTACTTC. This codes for CASSIDLSGTAYEQYF.

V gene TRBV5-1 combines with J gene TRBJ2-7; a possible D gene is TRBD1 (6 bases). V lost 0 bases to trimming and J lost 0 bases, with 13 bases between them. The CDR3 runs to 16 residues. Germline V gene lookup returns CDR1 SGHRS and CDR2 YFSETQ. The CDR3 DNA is TGCGCCAGCAGCTTGGTGGCAGGGGTAAGCTCCTACGAGCAGTACTTC. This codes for CASSLVAGVSSYEQYF. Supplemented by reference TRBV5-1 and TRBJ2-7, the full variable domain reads KAGVTQTPRYLIKTRGQQVTLSCSPISGHRSVSWYQQTPGQGLQFLFEYFSETQRNKGNFPGRFSGRQFSNSRSEMNVSTLELGDSALYLCASSLVAGVSSYEQYFGPGTRLTVT.

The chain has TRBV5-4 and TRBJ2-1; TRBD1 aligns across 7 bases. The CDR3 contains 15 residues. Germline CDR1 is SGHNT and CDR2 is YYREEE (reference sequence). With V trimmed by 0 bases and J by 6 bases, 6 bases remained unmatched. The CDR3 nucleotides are TGTGCCAGCAGCTTGGACGACAGGGTAGGCAATGAGCAGTTCTTC. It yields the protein CASSLDDRVGNEQFF.

CDR3 protein: CASSTGRAYEQYF. Written as DNA, the CDR3 is TGCGCCAGCAGCACGGGGAGGGCCTACGAGCAGTACTTC. The chain carries TRBV5-1 and TRBJ2-7, with 7 bases aligning to TRBD2. V lost 4 bases, J lost 2 bases, and 3 bases stayed unmatched. The CDR3 length is 13 residues. Germline assignment: CDR1 SGHRS and CDR2 YFSETQ.

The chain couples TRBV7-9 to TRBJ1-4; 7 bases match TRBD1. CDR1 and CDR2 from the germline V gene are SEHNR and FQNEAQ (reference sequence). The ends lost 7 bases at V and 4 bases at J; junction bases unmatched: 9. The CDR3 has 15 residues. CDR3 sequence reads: CASTPGTAINEKLFF. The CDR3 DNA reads TGTGCCAGCACCCCCGGGACAGCCATTAATGAAAAACTGTTTTTT.

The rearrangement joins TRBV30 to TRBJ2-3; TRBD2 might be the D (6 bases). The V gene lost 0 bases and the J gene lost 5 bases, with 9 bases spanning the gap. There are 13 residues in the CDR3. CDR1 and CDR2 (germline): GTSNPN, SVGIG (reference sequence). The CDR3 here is CAWSVRRGDTQYF. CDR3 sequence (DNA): TGTGCCTGGAGTGTAAGGAGGGGAGATACGCAGTATTTT.

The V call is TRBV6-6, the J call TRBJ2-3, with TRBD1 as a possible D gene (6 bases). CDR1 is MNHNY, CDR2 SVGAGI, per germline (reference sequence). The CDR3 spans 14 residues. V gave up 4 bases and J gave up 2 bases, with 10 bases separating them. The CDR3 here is CASSSRDTTDTQYF. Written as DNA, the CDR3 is TGTGCCAGCAGTTCCCGGGACACCACAGATACGCAGTATTTT.

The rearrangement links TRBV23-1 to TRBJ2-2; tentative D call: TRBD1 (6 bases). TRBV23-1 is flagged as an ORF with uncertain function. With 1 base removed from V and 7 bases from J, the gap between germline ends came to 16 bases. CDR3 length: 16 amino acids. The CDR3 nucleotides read TGCGCCAGCAGTCAATTCCACAGGGCCATTGACGGGGAGCTGTTTTTT. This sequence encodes CASSQFHRAIDGELFF.

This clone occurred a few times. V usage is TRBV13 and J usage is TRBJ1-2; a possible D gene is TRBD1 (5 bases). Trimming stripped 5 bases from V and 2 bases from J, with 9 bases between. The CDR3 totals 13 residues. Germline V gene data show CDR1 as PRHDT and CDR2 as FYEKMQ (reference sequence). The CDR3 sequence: CASSPTGNYGYTF. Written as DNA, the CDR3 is TGTGCCAGCAGCCCTACAGGAAACTATGGCTACACCTTC.